The 19 T cell receptor beta chains in this list originate from one sample, sequenced in a study of blood T cell repertoires in COVID-19 (dated by TCRdb to the early 2020s). The library was built by means of the immunoSEQ multiplex PCR assay. Not all clones reach the TCRdb copy of this immuneACCESS table, which keeps in-frame sequences only. Checked studies attribute under half of the gap to unresolved V genes and leave the rest unexplained. In all, the sample holds approximately 62,000 clones, and around 90% of those were seen once. In total, the top ten clones hold about 9% of the sample. Sequencing was done on a sample of peripheral blood. Every receptor here comes from a human donor with active COVID-19. The donor label of this sample is uncertain.

The chain is built from TRBV11-2 and TRBJ2-5; 9 bases fit TRBD2. Unmatched junction bases numbered 10, after V lost 2 bases and J lost 3 bases. Germline loops: CDR1 SGHAT, CDR2 FQNNGV. There are 17 residues in the CDR3. The CDR3 reads CASSLFSGGLPKETQYF. The CDR3 DNA follows: TGTGCCAGCAGCTTATTTAGCGGGGGTCTCCCGAAAGAGACCCAGTACTTC.

A note on this clone: The CDR3 end shows no conserved phenylalanine or tryptophan, and so a read error is likely. The DNA is left out, because the CDR3 cannot be placed on it with certainty; the CDR3 is given as TCRdb lists it. V usage is TRBV4-3 and J usage is TRBJ2-7; TRBD1 is the table's D call and was not checked against the DNA. Germline assignment: CDR1 LGHNA and CDR2 YSLEER. The CDR3 sequence runs 12 residues, both termini included. CDR3: CASSQDNAGVNS.

The J gene is TRBJ1-1, the V gene TRBV30; TRBD1 matches 8 bases. The ends lost 2 bases at V and 4 bases at J; junction bases unmatched: 6. Germline V gene sequence: CDR1 GTSNPN, CDR2 SVGIG (reference sequence). The CDR3 is 14 amino acids. CDR3 in DNA: TGTGCCTGGAGTCAAGGACAGGGAGGCACTGAAGCTTTCTTT. Translating it yields CAWSQGQGGTEAFF.

This chain connects TRBV5-4 to TRBJ2-5, with a weak D call TRBD2 (5 bases). The CDR3 covers 14 residues. V was pared by 4 bases and J by 4 bases, with 14 bases between. Germline-derived CDR1 and CDR2 are SGHNT and YYREEE (reference sequence). The CDR3 nucleotides read TGTGCCAGCAGCCCGGACTGGTCCAGAGAGACCCAGTACTTC. Protein sequence: CASSPDWSRETQYF.

The V and J genes are TRBV5-5 and TRBJ2-7; D is uncertain. The germline V and J ends were trimmed by 0 bases and 0 bases, with 7 bases remaining between them. Germline V lookup: CDR1 SGHKS, CDR2 YYEKEE (reference sequence). The length of the CDR3 is 14 residues. The CDR3 protein is CASSLDASSYEQYF. The CDR3, as DNA: TGTGCCAGCAGCTTGGACGCCAGCTCCTACGAGCAGTACTTC. Using reference TRBV5-5 and TRBJ2-7 for the parts outside the CDR3, the full variable domain is DAGVTQSPTHLIKTRGQQVTLRCSPISGHKSVSWYQQVLGQGPQFIFQYYEKEERGRGNFPDRFSARQFPNYSSELNVNALLLGDSALYLCASSLDASSYEQYFGPGTRLTVT.

This rearrangement joins TRBV9 to TRBJ2-3; 15 nucleotides align to TRBD2. This CDR3 comprises 15 residues. With 4 bases clipped from V and 6 bases from J, the junction kept 3 bases outside the gene matches. In germline, CDR1 is SGDLS, CDR2 YYNGEE. CDR3 sequence (DNA): TGTGCCAGCAGCCTAGGACTAGCGGGAGGGGATACGCAGTATTTT. The encoded protein is CASSLGLAGGDTQYF.

V is TRBV7-8 and J is TRBJ2-5; 8 bases are a match to TRBD2. Germline V gives CDR1 SGHVS, CDR2 FQNEAQ. V gave up 8 bases and J gave up 7 bases; unmatched junction bases: 6. The CDR3 has 12 residues. CDR3 protein: CASDGGGGTQYF. The CDR3 DNA reads as TGTGCCAGCGACGGGGGGGGAGGGACCCAGTACTTC.

The count of this clone is one. The genes are TRBV15 and TRBJ2-3; 10 positions agree with TRBD2. CDR3 length: 15 amino acids. The V segment lost 2 bases and the J segment 4 bases; nucleotides outside the gene matches: 3. Per germline, CDR1 LNHNV and CDR2 YYDKDF (reference sequence). The CDR3 DNA follows: TGTGCCACCAGCAGACTAGCGGGAGCGGCAGATACGCAGTATTTT. The encoded protein is CATSRLAGAADTQYF.

About this clone itself: One junction end disagrees with the germline gene, perhaps due to a read error. The V call is TRBV18, the J call TRBJ2-5; TRBD2 is a possible D gene (6 bases). Germline-derived CDR1 and CDR2 are KGHSH and LQKENI. This CDR3 region has 18 residues. Written as DNA, the CDR3 is TGTGCCAGCTCACCACCCGATGGAATTAGCGGATTCCAAAAGACCCAGTACTTC. It yields the protein CASSPPDGISGFQKTQYF.

The CDR3 sequence: CASSLAAGIHNEQFF. In DNA, the CDR3 is TGTGCCAGCAGCTTAGCAGCGGGGATACACAATGAGCAGTTCTTC. The gene calls are TRBV13 and TRBJ2-1; 7 bases are a match to TRBD2. This CDR3 is 15 amino acids long. Germline V lookup: CDR1 PRHDT, CDR2 FYEKMQ (reference sequence). V lost 1 base and J lost 5; bases outside the gene matches: 5.

This chain joins TRBV7-3 and TRBJ2-7; TRBD2 agrees at 8 bases. The V and J ends lost 1 base and 8 bases, in that order; junction bases with no gene match: 7. Germline CDR1 SGHTA, CDR2 FQGTGA. The CDR3 has 14 residues. This CDR3 reads CASSLNALAAKQYF. The CDR3, as DNA: TGTGCCAGCAGCTTAAACGCACTAGCGGCGAAGCAGTACTTC.

The genes are TRBV9 and TRBJ2-5; D not certain. Germline loops: CDR1 SGDLS, CDR2 YYNGEE. The CDR3 has 14 amino acids. The V and J ends lost 0 bases and 4 bases respectively, with 10 bases between them. The CDR3 protein is CASSVDPRVETQYF. The CDR3 nucleotides read TGTGCCAGCAGCGTAGACCCCCGAGTAGAGACCCAGTACTTC.

This clone is a singleton in its sample. V gene TRBV5-1 combines with J gene TRBJ2-3, with 7 nucleotides matching TRBD2. The CDR3 covers 15 residues. Per germline, CDR1 SGHRS and CDR2 YFSETQ. J was trimmed by 2 bases and V by 4 bases; bases with no gene match: 7. This chain's CDR3 is CASSPTGTNTDTQYF. CDR3 sequence (DNA): TGCGCCAGCAGCCCCACCGGGACTAACACAGATACGCAGTATTTT.

The chain links TRBV9 to TRBJ2-1; 8 positions agree with TRBD2. Germline CDR1 reads SGDLS; CDR2 reads YYNGEE. This CDR3 has 13 amino acids. Germline trimming cut 0 bases from V and 13 bases from J; bases unmatched to any gene: 6. The CDR3 loop is CASSVVHSGDQFF. CDR3 DNA: TGTGCCAGCAGCGTAGTCCATAGCGGGGACCAGTTCTTC.

This sequence joins TRBV6-6 and TRBJ1-2, with 10 bases aligning to TRBD1. The CDR3 loop spans 15 amino acids. V shed 7 bases and J 3 bases; nucleotides not matched to a gene: 8. Per germline, CDR1 MNHNY and CDR2 SVGAGI (reference sequence). The CDR3 coding sequence is TGTGCCAGCACCCAGACAGGGGGCTATCACTATGGCTACACCTTC. This translates into CASTQTGGYHYGYTF.

This chain joins TRBV2 and TRBJ2-7, with D perhaps TRBD2 (6 bases). This CDR3 contains 14 residues. Germline loops: CDR1 SNHLY, CDR2 FYNNEI. CDR3 sequence (DNA): TGTCTAAGCGGGTCGGGAGCCCCTACCTACGAGCAGTACTTC. Its protein product is CLSGSGAPTYEQYF.

The chain uses TRBV7-9 and TRBJ2-5; 7 nucleotides line up with TRBD2. Germline V lookup: CDR1 SEHNR, CDR2 FQNEAQ (reference sequence). Unmatched junction bases numbered 5, after V lost 6 bases and J lost 4 bases. CDR3 length: 13 amino acids. CDR3 region: CASRPTSSETQYF. The CDR3, as DNA: TGTGCCAGCAGGCCGACTAGCTCAGAGACCCAGTACTTC.

The CDR3, as DNA: TGTGCCAGCAGCCAAGTAGGGGGGGCTAGCGGGATTCCAAACACCGGGGAGCTGTTTTTT. Translation gives CASSQVGGASGIPNTGELFF. This chain links TRBV4-2 with TRBJ2-2; 9 bases map to TRBD2. Germline CDR1 is LGHNA and CDR2 is YNFKEQ. The V segment lost 1 base and the J segment 2 bases; nucleotides outside the gene matches: 14. CDR3 size: 20 residues.

The chain uses TRBV27 and TRBJ2-3, with 7 bases that match TRBD1. This CDR3 spans 16 amino acids. V was clipped by 1 base and J by 2 bases; unmatched bases: 6. Germline V gene lookup returns CDR1 MNHEY and CDR2 SMNVEV (reference sequence). The DNA of the CDR3 is TGTGCCAGCAGTTTATTGGGACAGCATTTCACAGATACGCAGTATTTT. Its translation is CASSLLGQHFTDTQYF.